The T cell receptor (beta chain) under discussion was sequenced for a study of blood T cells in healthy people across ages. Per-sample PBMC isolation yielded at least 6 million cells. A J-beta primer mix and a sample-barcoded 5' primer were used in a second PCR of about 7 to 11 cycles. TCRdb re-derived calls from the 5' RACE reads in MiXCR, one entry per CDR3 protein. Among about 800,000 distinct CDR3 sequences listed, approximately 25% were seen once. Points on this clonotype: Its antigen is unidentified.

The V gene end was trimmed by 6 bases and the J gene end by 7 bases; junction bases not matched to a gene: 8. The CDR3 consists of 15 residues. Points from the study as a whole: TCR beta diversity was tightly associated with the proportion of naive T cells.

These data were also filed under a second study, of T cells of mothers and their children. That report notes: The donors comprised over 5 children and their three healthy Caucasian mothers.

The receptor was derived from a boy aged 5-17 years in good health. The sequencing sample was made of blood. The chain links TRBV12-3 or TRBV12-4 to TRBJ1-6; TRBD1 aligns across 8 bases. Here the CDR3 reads CASRAKGQANSPLHF. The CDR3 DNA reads TGTGCCAGCAGAGCAAAGGGACAGGCAAATTCACCCCTCCACTTT.